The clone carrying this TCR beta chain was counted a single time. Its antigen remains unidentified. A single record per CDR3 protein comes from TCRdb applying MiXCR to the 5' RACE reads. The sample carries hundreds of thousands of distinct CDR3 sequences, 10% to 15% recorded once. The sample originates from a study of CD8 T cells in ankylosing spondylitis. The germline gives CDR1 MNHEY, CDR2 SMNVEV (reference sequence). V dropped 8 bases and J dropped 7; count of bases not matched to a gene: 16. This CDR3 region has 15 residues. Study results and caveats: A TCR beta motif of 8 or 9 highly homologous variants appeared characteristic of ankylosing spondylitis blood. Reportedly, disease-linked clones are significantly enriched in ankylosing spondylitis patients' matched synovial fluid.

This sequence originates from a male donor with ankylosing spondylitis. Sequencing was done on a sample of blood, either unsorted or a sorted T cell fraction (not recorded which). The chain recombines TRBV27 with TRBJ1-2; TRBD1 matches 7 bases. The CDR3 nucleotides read TGTGCCAGCGCTCTACAGGGGCTAACACGAGGTGGCTACACCTTC. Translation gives CASALQGLTRGGYTF.